This T cell receptor beta chain was obtained from a study of blood T cell repertoires in COVID-19. Study overall: T cells, B-cell-depleted T cells, or PBMCs supplied cDNA or gDNA.

Sequenced by immunoSEQ multiplex PCR; TCRdb stores in-frame clones only, minus some. This table holds tens of thousands of clones, approximately 84% found once. Germline V lookup: CDR1 LGHDT, CDR2 YNNKEL (reference sequence). V lost 0 bases and J 3 bases, leaving 14 bases between the germline ends. The CDR3 is 16 residues long. Enrolled during active infection, Seattle patients were then followed longitudinally. This chain uses TRBV3-1 (or the pseudogene TRBV3-2) with TRBJ1-2; D is perhaps TRBD1 (5 bases). The clonotype originates from a man in his sixties or seventies with COVID-19, enrolled during active disease. The source material was peripheral blood. CDR3 in DNA: TGTGCCAGCAGCCAAGAGACCTTATCGGGGGACTATGGCTACACCTTC. Translating it yields CASSQETLSGDYGYTF.